Below, 8 T cell receptor beta chains from the same sample are listed, as sequenced in a study of cytomegalovirus exposure and HLA in healthy donors. The repertoire was sequenced with immunoSEQ multiplex PCR; TCRdb's copy has only in-frame clones and lacks some. The sample has 250,000 or so clones; about 90% are singletons. The sample was PBMCs. Receptors were obtained from a young man in good health and CMV-seropositive.

The rearrangement joins TRBV2 to TRBJ2-7; a weak D match, TRBD2 (5 bases). The germline gives CDR1 SNHLY, CDR2 FYNNEI. The CDR3 contains 15 residues. Trimming pared 2 bases from V and 2 bases from J, leaving 13 bases between. CDR3 sequence: CASSEPTSGAYEQYF. In DNA, the CDR3 is TGTGCCAGCAGTGAACCAACCAGCGGCGCCTACGAGCAGTACTTC.

This clone was observed a single time. The chain uses TRBV18 and TRBJ2-1; maybe TRBD1 (6 bases). This CDR3 is built from 13 residues. Trimming took off 3 bases at V and 6 bases at J, with 9 bases between the two ends. CDR1 KGHSH and CDR2 LQKENI come from the germline V gene. Written as DNA, the CDR3 is TGTGCCAGCTCACCCGACAGGTCCAATGAGCAGTTCTTC. It yields the protein CASSPDRSNEQFF.

V gene TRBV4-1 combines with J gene TRBJ2-7; possible D gene TRBD1, 6 bases. Germline V CDR1 and CDR2: MGHRA, YSYEKL. The V gene lost 1 base and the J gene lost 0 bases, with 13 bases spanning the gap. The CDR3 is 16 residues long. The CDR3 nucleotides are TGCGCCAGCAGCCAAGCCCGGGACACTACCTCCTACGAGCAGTACTTC. Translation gives CASSQARDTTSYEQYF.

This sequence joins TRBV10-3 and TRBJ2-7; D is perhaps TRBD2 (6 bases). The CDR3 is 16 amino acids. V was cut by 0 bases and J by 0 bases, with 12 bases left in between. Germline V gives CDR1 ENHRY, CDR2 SYGVKD. This CDR3 is CAISESAGGASYEQYF. DNA for the CDR3: TGTGCCATCAGTGAGTCGGCCGGGGGAGCCTCCTACGAGCAGTACTTC.

The rearrangement uses TRBV29-1 and TRBJ2-1, with TRBD2 matching over 10 bases. Trimming removed 7 bases from V and 7 bases from J; junction bases left unmatched: 7. The CDR3 is made up of 13 amino acids. Looked up from germline, CDR1 is SQVTM and CDR2 is ANQGSEA. This chain's CDR3 is CSAGTSASNEQFF. For the CDR3, the DNA is TGCAGCGCAGGGACTAGCGCATCAAATGAGCAGTTCTTC.

V usage is TRBV5-1 and J usage is TRBJ1-1; D is ambiguous. The ends were cut back, 3 bases at V and 7 bases at J, with 13 bases in the middle. The germline gives CDR1 SGHRS, CDR2 YFSETQ. This CDR3 is 13 amino acids long. In DNA, the CDR3 is TGCGCCAGCAGCTCCACAGTGAGTAATGAAGCTTTCTTT. Residues: CASSSTVSNEAFF.

This chain joins TRBV4-1 and TRBJ1-2; D might be TRBD1 (5 bases). The length of the CDR3 is 15 residues. The V gene lost 2 bases and the J gene lost 4 bases, with 14 bases spanning the gap. Looked up from germline, CDR1 is MGHRA and CDR2 is YSYEKL. The CDR3 region is CASSQPGDYPYGYTF. CDR3 DNA sequence: TGCGCCAGCAGCCAACCCGGGGACTACCCCTATGGCTACACCTTC.

The rearrangement joins TRBV19 to TRBJ1-2; 9 bases are a match to TRBD1. CDR3 length: 16 residues. Germline V lookup: CDR1 LNHDA, CDR2 SQIVND (reference sequence). The ends lost 4 bases at V and 2 bases at J; junction bases unmatched: 8. The CDR3 region has the DNA TGTGCCAGTAGTAAATACAGGGGGCAAAGGAACTATGGCTACACCTTC. This translates into CASSKYRGQRNYGYTF.